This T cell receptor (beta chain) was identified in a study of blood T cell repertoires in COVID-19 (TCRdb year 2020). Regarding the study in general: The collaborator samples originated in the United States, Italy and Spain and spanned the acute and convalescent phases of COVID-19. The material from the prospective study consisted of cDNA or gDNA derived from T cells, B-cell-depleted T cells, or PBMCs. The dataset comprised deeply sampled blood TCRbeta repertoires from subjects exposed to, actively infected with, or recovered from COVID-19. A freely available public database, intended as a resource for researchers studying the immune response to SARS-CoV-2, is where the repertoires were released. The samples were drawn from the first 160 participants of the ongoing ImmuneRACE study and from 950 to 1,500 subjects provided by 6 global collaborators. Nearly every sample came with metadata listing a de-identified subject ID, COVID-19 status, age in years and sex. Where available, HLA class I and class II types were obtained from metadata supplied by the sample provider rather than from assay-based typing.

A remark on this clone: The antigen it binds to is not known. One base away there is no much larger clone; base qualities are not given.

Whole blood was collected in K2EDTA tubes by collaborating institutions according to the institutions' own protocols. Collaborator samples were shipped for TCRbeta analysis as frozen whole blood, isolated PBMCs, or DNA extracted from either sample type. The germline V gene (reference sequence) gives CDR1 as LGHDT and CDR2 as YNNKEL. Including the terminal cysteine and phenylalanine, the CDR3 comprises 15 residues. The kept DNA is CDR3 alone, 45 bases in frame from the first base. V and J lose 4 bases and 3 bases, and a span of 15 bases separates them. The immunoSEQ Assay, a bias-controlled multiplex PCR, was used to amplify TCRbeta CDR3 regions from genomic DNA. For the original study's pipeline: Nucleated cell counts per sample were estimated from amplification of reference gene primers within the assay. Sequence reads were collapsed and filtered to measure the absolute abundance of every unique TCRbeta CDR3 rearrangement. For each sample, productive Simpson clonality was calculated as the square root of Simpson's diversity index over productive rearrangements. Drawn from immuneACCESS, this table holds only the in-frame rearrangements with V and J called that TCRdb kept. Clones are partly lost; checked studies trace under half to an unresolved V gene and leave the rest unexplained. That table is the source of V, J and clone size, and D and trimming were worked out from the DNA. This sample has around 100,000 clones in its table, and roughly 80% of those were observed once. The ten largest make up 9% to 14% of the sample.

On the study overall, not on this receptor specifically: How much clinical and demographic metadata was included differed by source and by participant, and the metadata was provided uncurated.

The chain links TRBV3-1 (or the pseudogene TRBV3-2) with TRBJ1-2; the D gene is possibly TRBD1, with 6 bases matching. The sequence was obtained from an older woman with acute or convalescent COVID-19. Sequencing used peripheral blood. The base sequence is TGTGCCAGCAGCCGGCTCAGGGGAAGGGACTATGGCTACACCTTC. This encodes CASSRLRGRDYGYTF.